Following are 24 T cell receptor beta chains from one sample sequenced in a study of CD8+ T cells in alopecia areata. The authors extracted RNA and reverse transcribed it into cDNA as the sequencing template. Clones were read by immunoSEQ multiplex PCR, and TCRdb kept only the in-frame ones, dropping some. The sample carries under 300,000 clones, roughly two thirds recorded once. Sequenced material: CD4+ T cells sorted from blood, taken at week 0. Receptors were obtained from a human donor with alopecia areata.

J is TRBJ1-2 and V is TRBV30; D uncertain. Trimming stripped 0 bases from V and 2 bases from J, with 10 bases between. CDR3 size: 14 residues. Germline CDR1 and CDR2: GTSNPN and SVGIG (reference sequence). This CDR3 is CAWSVRFGNYGYTF. DNA for the CDR3: TGTGCCTGGAGTGTACGGTTCGGCAACTATGGCTACACCTTC. The full variable domain, in which reference TRBV30 and TRBJ1-2 provide the parts outside the CDR3, is SQTIHQWPATLVQPVGSPLSLECTVEGTSNPNLYWYRQAAGRGLQLLFYSVGIGQISSEVPQNLSASRPQDRQFILSSKKLLLSDSGFYLCAWSVRFGNYGYTFGSGTRLTVV.

The CDR3 nucleotides are TGCACCAGCAGCCAAGAAGTAACCGGGGAGCTGCTTTTT. It encodes CTSSQEVTGELLF. J is TRBJ2-2 and V is TRBV1; the D call in the table, TRBD2, was not verified against the DNA. TRBV1 is described as a pseudogene. The CDR3 sequence is 13 residues long.

This clone has only one observation. The chain carries TRBV29-1 and TRBJ1-2; 7 positions agree with TRBD1. Germline V gives CDR1 SQVTM, CDR2 ANQGSEA. Trimming at V came to 3 bases and at J to 7 bases, leaving 8 bases not matched to a gene. The CDR3 has 13 amino acids. Here the CDR3 DNA reads TGCAGCGTTGAGACGACAGGGTTGGCTGGCTACACCTTC. Its protein product is CSVETTGLAGYTF.

This clone was counted between two and nine times. The rearrangement uses TRBV7-9 and TRBJ2-5, with D unclear. Trimming cost V 1 base and J 4 bases, with 7 bases left between them. Germline-derived CDR1 and CDR2 are SEHNR and FQNEAQ (reference sequence). The CDR3 is made up of 13 amino acids. This CDR3 is CASSLDRVETQYF. CDR3 bases: TGTGCCAGCAGCTTAGACCGAGTAGAGACCCAGTACTTC.

Concerning this clone itself: Other DNA sequences from this sample encode an identical CDR3 as well. This chain joins TRBV2 and TRBJ2-1, with a weak D call TRBD1 (6 bases). V shed 5 bases and J shed 6 bases, with 8 bases lying between them. The CDR3 consists of 12 residues. Germline V gene lookup returns CDR1 SNHLY and CDR2 FYNNEI. The chain's CDR3 is CASSRRGNEQFF. Here the CDR3 DNA reads TGTGCCAGCAGTCGCAGGGGCAATGAGCAGTTCTTC. The whole variable domain, filled in from reference TRBV2 and TRBJ2-1, reads EPEVTQTPSHQVTQMGQEVILRCVPISNHLYFYWYRQILGQKVEFLVSFYNNEISEKSEIFDDQFSVERPDGSNFTLKIRSTKLEDSAMYFCASSRRGNEQFFGPGTRLTVL.

This chain joins TRBV7-6 and TRBJ2-4; possibly TRBD1 or TRBD2 for D (5 bases each). The CDR3 is 13 amino acids. V lost 5 bases to trimming and J lost 9 bases, with 14 bases between them. CDR1 is SGHVS and CDR2 is FNYEAQ in the germline V gene. The DNA of the CDR3 is TGTGCCAGCAGCGGGGACGGAGGCGTCATTCAGTACTTC. Translated: CASSGDGGVIQYF.

This clone was observed a handful of times. The chain recombines TRBV5-1 with TRBJ1-2; D gene unclear. The CDR3 contains 13 residues. The germline V gene encodes CDR1 SGHRS and CDR2 YFSETQ. V was clipped by 4 bases and J by 5 bases, with 12 bases between them. CDR3 bases: TGCGCCAGCAGCATGGAGACGGGGTATGGCTACACCTTC. Protein sequence: CASSMETGYGYTF.

This chain uses TRBV5-1 with TRBJ1-1, with no clear D. Germline V gives CDR1 SGHRS, CDR2 YFSETQ. The CDR3 totals 15 residues. Between the trimmed V and J ends, which lost 0 bases and 4 bases, there was a span of 13 bases. DNA of the CDR3: TGCGCCAGCAGCTTGGAGTACCGGTTGACCACTGAAGCTTTCTTT. Residues: CASSLEYRLTTEAFF.

This rearrangement joins TRBV7-2 to TRBJ2-5; 7 nucleotides match TRBD2. Germline V lookup: CDR1 SGHTA, CDR2 FQGNSA. Trimming cost V 6 bases and J 5 bases; bases outside gene matches: 6. This CDR3 has 13 residues. CDR3 protein: CASSPTSLETQYF. For the CDR3, the DNA is TGTGCCAGCAGTCCGACTAGCCTGGAGACCCAGTACTTC.

This rearrangement joins TRBV6-6 to TRBJ1-5; no clear D gene. CDR1 is MNHNY and CDR2 is SVGAGI in the germline V gene (reference sequence). Trimming pared 6 bases from V and 3 bases from J, leaving 15 bases between. The CDR3 covers 15 residues. CDR3 in amino acids: CASRYPAGLNQPQHF. The CDR3, as DNA: TGTGCCAGCAGGTACCCCGCAGGCCTCAATCAGCCCCAGCATTTT.

This CDR3 is CSVNPSGGALGTDTQYF. The CDR3 coding sequence is TGCAGCGTCAACCCCAGCGGGGGGGCCCTTGGCACAGATACGCAGTATTTT. The J gene is TRBJ2-3, the V gene TRBV29-1; TRBD2 agrees at 10 bases. Germline loops: CDR1 SQVTM, CDR2 ANQGSEA. The V gene end was trimmed by 6 bases and the J gene end by 1 base; junction bases not matched to a gene: 13. This CDR3 spans 17 amino acids.

The CDR3 bases are TGTGCCAGCAGCCGGGACCACCAGCCCCAGCATTTT. This codes for CASSRDHQPQHF. The rearrangement joins TRBV5-7 to TRBJ1-5, with D perhaps TRBD1 (5 bases). TRBV5-7 is an ORF; its function is uncertain. Trimming cost V 4 bases and J 7 bases, with 9 bases left between them. The CDR3 length is 12 residues.

The genes are TRBV30 and TRBJ2-5; 7 bases line up with TRBD2. The germline gives CDR1 GTSNPN, CDR2 SVGIG (reference sequence). The junction had 4 bases not matched to a gene; V was cut back by 1 base and J by 5 bases. CDR3 length: 13 amino acids. In DNA, the CDR3 is TGTGCCTGGAGTGGAGAAGCGGGGGAGACCCAGTACTTC. Its translation is CAWSGEAGETQYF.

The J gene is TRBJ2-1, the V gene TRBV27; 10 bases align to TRBD2. Germline V gives CDR1 MNHEY, CDR2 SMNVEV (reference sequence). The CDR3 runs to 16 residues. J gave up 8 bases and V 3 bases, and 10 bases lay outside the gene matches. The CDR3 reads CASSFLTSGVVDEQFF. Here the CDR3 DNA reads TGTGCCAGCAGTTTCCTAACTAGCGGGGTTGTCGATGAGCAGTTCTTC.

CDR3 sequence: CASSLESGSYEQYF. For the CDR3, the DNA is TGTGCCAGCAGCTTGGAGAGTGGCTCCTACGAGCAGTACTTC. The chain recombines TRBV5-4 with TRBJ2-7; D not resolved. V shed 0 bases and J shed 0 bases, with 7 bases lying between them. This CDR3 is 14 amino acids long. The germline V gene has CDR1 SGHNT and CDR2 YYREEE (reference sequence).

This clone was counted between two and nine times. The chain recombines TRBV30 with TRBJ2-3, with a possible D match to TRBD1 (6 bases). The CDR3 totals 13 residues. In germline, CDR1 is GTSNPN, CDR2 SVGIG (reference sequence). Trimming stripped 0 bases from V and 6 bases from J, with 10 bases between. The CDR3 here is CAWSVRTVDTQYF. Here the CDR3 DNA reads TGTGCCTGGAGTGTACGGACAGTCGATACGCAGTATTTT.

This clone was counted a few times. The J gene is TRBJ2-5, the V gene TRBV2, with D possibly matching TRBD1 (6 bases). This CDR3 comprises 14 residues. Germline assignment: CDR1 SNHLY and CDR2 FYNNEI. Trimming left V 4 bases short and J 0 bases short, with 9 bases between. This CDR3 reads CASSGTEYQETQYF. As DNA, the CDR3 is TGTGCCAGCAGTGGGACAGAGTACCAAGAGACCCAGTACTTC.

This chain connects TRBV18 to TRBJ2-1; no clear D gene. In germline, CDR1 is KGHSH, CDR2 LQKENI. Trimming pared 4 bases from V and 2 bases from J, leaving 9 bases between. CDR3 length: 14 residues. The CDR3 DNA is TGTGCCAGCTCACTCGACGTACCCTACAATGAGCAGTTCTTC. It encodes CASSLDVPYNEQFF.

V usage is TRBV30 and J usage is TRBJ2-6; D not certain. Germline assignment: CDR1 GTSNPN and CDR2 SVGIG (reference sequence). CDR3 size: 13 residues. V was shortened by 3 bases and J by 4 bases, with 7 bases between the two germline ends. The CDR3 DNA reads TGTGCCTGGAGCTATTCCGGGGCCAACGTCCTGACTTTC. Amino acid sequence: CAWSYSGANVLTF.

There are a few counts of this clone. CDR3 DNA: TGCGCCAGCAGATCAATGTGGCGGGGTGAGACCCAGTACTTC. Its translation is CASRSMWRGETQYF. The genes are TRBV5-1 and TRBJ2-5; tentatively, D is TRBD2 (6 bases). CDR1 is SGHRS and CDR2 is YFSETQ in the germline V gene. There are 14 residues in the CDR3. V was clipped by 5 bases and J by 5 bases, with 16 bases between them.

This clone was observed at least ten times. The V gene is TRBV6-6, the J gene TRBJ1-5; no clear D gene. The CDR3 loop spans 12 amino acids. Trimming shortened V by 9 bases and J by 5 bases, and 11 bases separated the two germline ends. The germline V gene has CDR1 MNHNY and CDR2 SVGAGI (reference sequence). CDR3 region: CASRAPDQPQHF. CDR3 coding DNA: TGTGCCAGTAGGGCTCCAGATCAGCCCCAGCATTTT.

This clone appeared once. This chain uses TRBV7-3 with TRBJ2-1; D is unclear. The CDR3 length is 13 residues. Trimming took off 5 bases at V and 4 bases at J, with 9 bases between the two ends. CDR1 and CDR2 (germline): SGHTA, FQGTGA. CDR3 amino acids: CASSPARYNEQFF. As DNA, the CDR3 is TGTGCCAGCAGCCCAGCGAGGTACAATGAGCAGTTCTTC.

This clone came up a few times. The V call is TRBV29-1, the J call TRBJ2-4; 10 bases align to TRBD2. CDR1 and CDR2 (germline): SQVTM, ANQGSEA. This CDR3 comprises 12 residues. Germline trimming cut 6 bases from V and 7 bases from J; bases unmatched to any gene: 3. For the CDR3, the DNA is TGCAGCGTCCTAGCGGGGGCGAACATTCAGTACTTC. This sequence encodes CSVLAGANIQYF.

The J gene is TRBJ2-5, the V gene TRBV30; no definite D call. CDR1 is GTSNPN, CDR2 SVGIG, per germline (reference sequence). Between the trimmed V and J ends, which lost 1 base and 5 bases, there was a span of 14 bases. There are 14 residues in the CDR3. CDR3 nucleotides: TGTGCCTGGAGTGATGAGACCATCGTGGAGACCCAGTACTTC. The encoded protein is CAWSDETIVETQYF. Full variable domain (rest looked up from reference TRBV30 and TRBJ2-5): SQTIHQWPATLVQPVGSPLSLECTVEGTSNPNLYWYRQAAGRGLQLLFYSVGIGQISSEVPQNLSASRPQDRQFILSSKKLLLSDSGFYLCAWSDETIVETQYFGPGTRLLVL.